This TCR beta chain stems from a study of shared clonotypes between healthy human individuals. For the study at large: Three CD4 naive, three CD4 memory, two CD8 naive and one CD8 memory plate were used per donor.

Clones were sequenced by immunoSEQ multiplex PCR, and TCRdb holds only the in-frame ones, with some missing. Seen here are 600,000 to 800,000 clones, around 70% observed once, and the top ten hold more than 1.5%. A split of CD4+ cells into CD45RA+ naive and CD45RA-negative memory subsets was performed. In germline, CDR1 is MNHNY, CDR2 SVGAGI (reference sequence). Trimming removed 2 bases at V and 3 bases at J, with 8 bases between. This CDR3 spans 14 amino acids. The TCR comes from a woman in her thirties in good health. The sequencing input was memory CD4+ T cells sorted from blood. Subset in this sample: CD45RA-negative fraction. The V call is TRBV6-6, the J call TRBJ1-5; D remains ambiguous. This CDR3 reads CASSYLADNQPQHF. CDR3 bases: TGTGCCAGCAGTTACCTGGCAGACAATCAGCCCCAGCATTTT.